The 26 T cell receptor delta chains below come from one sample, sequenced in a study of Vδ1+ human thymocytes. General study results and limits: Thymic TRG and TRD repertoires appeared highly polyclonal.

These receptors have no identified antigens. RNA was extracted from the cells and then reverse transcribed. Pooled V-gene forward primers with one constant-region reverse primer generated the CDR3 amplicons by multiplex PCR. With CATT, TCRdb re-called clones from the multiplex PCR reads. The data show about 75,000 delta-chain clones, about 35% seen once. Sequencing was carried out using Vdelta1+ gamma-delta thymocytes from the thymus. As to subset: FACS-sorted CD3+ TCRalphabeta- TCRVdelta1+ TCRVdelta2- thymocytes. Source of these receptors: a boy under two years old who had congenital heart surgery.

This clone was seen a few times. The J gene is TRDJ1, the V gene TRDV2, with D possibly TRDD3 on 6 matching bases. CDR3 size: 17 residues. Deletions cut 0 bases from V and 2 bases from J, with 18 bases between. The V gene's germline CDR1 is GEAIGNYY and CDR2 EKD. CDR3 loop: CACDTLLGWRRTDKLIF. DNA of the CDR3: TGTGCCTGTGACACCTTACTGGGATGGCGTCGTACCGATAAACTCATCTTT.

This chain links TRDV1 with TRDJ1; 10 bases are shared with TRDD3. Unmatched junction bases numbered 27, after V lost 1 base and J lost 1 base. The CDR3 spans 24 residues. Germline V gene sequence: CDR1 TSWWSYY, CDR2 QGS. The CDR3 nucleotides read TGTGCTCTTGGGGAACCGAAGCCGTATCTTCCTGCCGAACTGGGGGATGAAATCACCGATAAACTCATCTTT. This translates into CALGEPKPYLPAELGDEITDKLIF.

This chain joins TRDV1 and TRDJ1, with D possibly matching TRDD3 (6 bases). Germline assignment: CDR1 TSWWSYY and CDR2 QGS. The V end was cut by 2 bases, the J end by 0 bases, with 25 bases between. This CDR3 comprises 20 residues. CDR3 DNA: TGTGCTCTTGGGGAAGCACTCGTCTGTGGTACGGGGATTCACACCGATAAACTCATCTTT. Its translation: CALGEALVCGTGIHTDKLIF.

The V gene is TRDV1, the J gene TRDJ1, with a tentative D call TRDD3 (6 bases). In germline, CDR1 is TSWWSYY, CDR2 QGS. The V end was cut by 1 base, the J end by 0 bases, with 30 bases between. This CDR3 has 22 amino acids. The CDR3 DNA reads as TGTGCTCTTGGGGAACCCACCTACTCTACACTGATACGCGCCTCGTACACCGATAAACTCATCTTT. This gives the protein CALGEPTYSTLIRASYTDKLIF.

The chain carries TRDV1 and TRDJ1; unclear D gene. The CDR3 length is 18 residues. Germline CDR1 TSWWSYY, CDR2 QGS. Trimming pared 3 bases from V and 0 bases from J, leaving 20 bases between. This chain's CDR3 is CALGDRPAQGGYTDKLIF. Here the CDR3 DNA reads TGTGCTCTTGGGGACCGTCCGGCGCAAGGAGGGTACACCGATAAACTCATCTTT.

This clone has a handful of counts. This rearrangement joins TRDV1 to TRDJ1; TRDD3 aligns across 13 bases. This CDR3 is 20 amino acids long. Germline V gene lookup returns CDR1 TSWWSYY and CDR2 QGS. Trimming removed 0 bases from V and 3 bases from J; junction bases left unmatched: 13. This chain's CDR3 is CALGELRLPPTGGYADKLIF. CDR3 DNA sequence: TGTGCTCTTGGGGAACTTAGGCTACCCCCTACTGGGGGATACGCCGATAAACTCATCTTT.

The J gene is TRDJ1, the V gene TRDV1, with D perhaps matching TRDD3 (8 bases). V dropped 2 bases and J dropped 0 bases, with 34 bases sitting between them. The CDR3 has 23 residues. Germline CDR1 and CDR2: TSWWSYY and QGS. This chain's CDR3 is CALGEVPFLHYWGYETYTDKLIF. As DNA, the CDR3 is TGTGCTCTTGGGGAAGTTCCCTTCCTCCATTACTGGGGGTACGAGACGTACACCGATAAACTCATCTTT.

Details on this clone: With a much larger clone just one base away, this may be a read error. The limits of the CDR3 on the DNA are not certain, so only TCRdb's listed CDR3 is given. J is TRDJ2 and V is TRDV2; TRDD3, the table's D call, lacks a check against the DNA. The CDR3 numbers 27 amino acids, ends counted. Germline V gene sequence: CDR1 GEAIGNYY, CDR2 EKD. The CDR3 sequence: CACAGLTTVPVTPSRTAGTTLTAQLFF.

The chain couples TRDV1 to TRDJ1, with 12 bases that match TRDD3. The germline CDR1 and CDR2 sequences are TSWWSYY and QGS. The CDR3 is 22 amino acids. Germline trimming cut 3 bases from V and 3 bases from J; bases unmatched to any gene: 23. The CDR3 DNA sequence: TGTGCTCTTGGGGATGCCGTTTCCTACTGGGGGATACCCGGGCCGCTCCCCGATAAACTCATCTTT. Translation gives CALGDAVSYWGIPGPLPDKLIF.

V usage is TRDV1 and J usage is TRDJ1; TRDD2 is a possible D gene (6 bases). CDR3 size: 23 residues. Germline CDR1 and CDR2: TSWWSYY and QGS. V was cut by 1 base and J by 0 bases, with 33 bases left in between. CDR3 DNA: TGTGCTCTTGGGGAACACTTTCCTATTATCTACCCTCCCAAGGACGAATACACCGATAAACTCATCTTT. It encodes CALGEHFPIIYPPKDEYTDKLIF.

The chain is built from TRDV1 and TRDJ1; D might be TRDD3 (5 bases). The CDR3 is 24 amino acids. Trimming removed 2 bases from V and 2 bases from J, with 39 bases in between. Germline-derived CDR1 and CDR2 are TSWWSYY and QGS. CDR3 amino acids: CALGELGTWFASYPLEAGTDKLIF. CDR3 sequence (DNA): TGTGCTCTTGGGGAATTGGGGACTTGGTTTGCCTCTTATCCACTGGAGGCCGGGACCGATAAACTCATCTTT.

Turning to this clone: The identical CDR3 is also encoded by other nucleotide sequences in the sample. The chain joins TRDV1 to TRDJ1; D is perhaps TRDD3 (5 bases). The germline CDR1 and CDR2 sequences are TSWWSYY and QGS. This CDR3 contains 18 residues. V lost 0 bases to trimming and J lost 0 bases, with 17 bases between them. CDR3 DNA: TGTGCTCTTGGGGAACTCGAACTGGTTCAACCGTACACCGATAAACTCATCTTT. Its translation is CALGELELVQPYTDKLIF.

This clone was picked up a small number of times. The chain links TRDV1 to TRDJ1; 12 nucleotides agree with TRDD3. The trim removed 1 base at V and 7 bases at J, leaving 10 bases unmatched. This CDR3 comprises 17 residues. CDR1 TSWWSYY and CDR2 QGS come from the germline V gene. The CDR3 here is CALGERAEPGGYAKLIF. The CDR3 nucleotides read TGTGCTCTTGGGGAACGGGCGGAACCTGGGGGATACGCTAAACTCATCTTT.

The sample holds one count of this clone. This specimen includes other DNA sequences encoding the same CDR3. The genes are TRDV1 and TRDJ1; perhaps D is TRDD2 or TRDD3 (5 bases each). The CDR3 totals 18 residues. Germline values: CDR1 TSWWSYY, CDR2 QGS. V lost 1 base and J lost 0, with 18 bases in between. CDR3 nucleotide sequence: TGTGCTCTTGGGGAACCGCCTTCTGGGATCCCATACACCGATAAACTCATCTTT. This codes for CALGEPPSGIPYTDKLIF.

This sequence joins TRDV1 and TRDJ1; 13 bases are shared with TRDD3. Trimming at V came to 2 bases and at J to 3 bases, leaving 21 bases not matched to a gene. The CDR3 is made up of 22 amino acids. Germline V gene data show CDR1 as TSWWSYY and CDR2 as QGS. CDR3 region: CALGEWEPTFQLGDTRSDKLIF. The CDR3 region has the DNA TGTGCTCTTGGGGAATGGGAACCTACGTTTCAACTGGGGGATACGCGATCCGATAAACTCATCTTT.

The chain has TRDV1 and TRDJ1; TRDD3 agrees at 11 bases. V lost 3 bases, J lost 2 bases, and 14 bases stayed unmatched. This CDR3 is built from 19 residues. CDR1 is TSWWSYY and CDR2 is QGS in the germline V gene. CDR3 amino acids: CALGDSYVLGDTRTDKLIF. The CDR3 DNA sequence: TGTGCTCTTGGGGACTCCTACGTTTTGGGGGATACGCGAACCGATAAACTCATCTTT.

J is TRDJ1 and V is TRDV1, with 9 bases lining up with TRDD3. V shed 4 bases, J shed 0 bases, and the junction held 24 bases outside the gene matches. Germline CDR1 TSWWSYY, CDR2 QGS. The CDR3 is 22 residues long. The CDR3 reads CALGAAAFRGDTRSLYTDKLIF. DNA for the CDR3: TGTGCTCTTGGGGCAGCGGCCTTCAGAGGGGATACGCGGTCCCTGTACACCGATAAACTCATCTTT.

This clone was counted only a few times. This chain connects TRDV1 to TRDJ1, with 9 bases aligning to TRDD3. V was clipped by 4 bases and J by 2 bases; unmatched bases: 20. CDR3 length: 20 residues. In germline, CDR1 is TSWWSYY, CDR2 QGS. Here the CDR3 DNA reads TGTGCTCTTGGGGGGAACTTCGCATTACTATACTGGGGGAGGACCGATAAACTCATCTTT. Its translation is CALGGNFALLYWGRTDKLIF.

This clone showed up just a few times. V and J are TRDV1 and TRDJ1; tentative D call: TRDD3 (5 bases). Germline CDR1 reads TSWWSYY; CDR2 reads QGS. This CDR3 comprises 22 residues. V lost 0 bases and J lost 0, with 29 bases in between. The CDR3 DNA sequence: TGTGCTCTTGGGGAACTTCTTCTCCCACAGGGGGCCCCGAGTCAGTACACCGATAAACTCATCTTT. It encodes CALGELLLPQGAPSQYTDKLIF.

Details on this clone: At one of its ends the junction is not consistent with the germline gene, which may arise from a read error. The rearrangement joins TRDV1 to TRDJ1; 12 bases fit TRDD3. Germline CDR1 reads TSWWSYY; CDR2 reads QGS. CDR3 length: 17 amino acids. For the CDR3, the DNA is TGTGCTCTTGGGGCAAAAACTGGGGGATACAGGACCGATAGACTCATCTTT. As protein: CALGAKTGGYRTDRLIF.

In this sample, this clone turned up a few times. This sequence joins TRDV1 and TRDJ1, with D tentatively TRDD3 (6 bases). The CDR3 contains 20 residues. Germline CDR1 reads TSWWSYY; CDR2 reads QGS. The V end lost 0 bases, the J end lost 0 bases, and 23 bases lay between the germline ends. The CDR3 reads CALGELGMTEATGNTDKLIF. The CDR3 DNA follows: TGTGCTCTTGGGGAACTAGGGATGACCGAGGCTACTGGGAACACCGATAAACTCATCTTT.

The chain is built from TRDV1 and TRDJ1; no definite D call. This CDR3 is built from 15 residues. V lost 1 base, J lost 4 bases, and 13 bases lay in between. Germline V gives CDR1 TSWWSYY, CDR2 QGS. The CDR3 protein is CALGEPVREDDKLIF. CDR3 DNA: TGTGCTCTTGGGGAACCTGTGAGGGAGGACGATAAACTCATCTTT.

This clone was seen a handful of times. This sequence joins TRDV2 and TRDJ3; D ambiguous. Germline CDR1 GEAIGNYY, CDR2 EKD. The CDR3 loop spans 14 amino acids. Trimming cost V 6 bases and J 0 bases, with 5 bases left between them. CDR3 sequence (DNA): TGTGCCTGTTCCCCCTCCTGGGACACCCGACAGATGTTTTTC. Encoded protein: CACSPSWDTRQMFF.

This clone showed up just a few times. The chain has TRDV1 and TRDJ1; D perhaps matches TRDD2 (6 bases). The CDR3 spans 14 residues. Germline loops: CDR1 TSWWSYY, CDR2 QGS. V shed 1 base and J shed 10 bases, with 16 bases lying between them. DNA of the CDR3: TGTGCTCTTGGGGAACGCCTTCCCGGGGAGGTACTCATCTTT. Its protein is CALGERLPGEVLIF.

The rearrangement uses TRDV1 and TRDJ1, with D maybe TRDD2 (6 bases). CDR1 and CDR2 (germline): TSWWSYY, QGS. V lost 1 base and J lost 3, with 24 bases in between. The CDR3 totals 19 residues. The DNA of the CDR3 is TGTGCTCTTGGGGAACCCCTTCCGAGGGCGTCCCCGCGGGCCGATAAACTCATCTTT. It is translated as CALGEPLPRASPRADKLIF.

V and J are TRDV1 and TRDJ1; D tentatively fits TRDD2 or TRDD3 (7 bases each). Trimming took 4 bases from V and 0 from J, leaving 30 bases between them. The germline V gene has CDR1 TSWWSYY and CDR2 QGS. The CDR3 is 21 residues long. CDR3 in DNA: TGTGCTCTTGGGGGGCCTGGCCTTCCTCGGGTTGGGGGACAGTACACCGATAAACTCATCTTT. Protein: CALGGPGLPRVGGQYTDKLIF.